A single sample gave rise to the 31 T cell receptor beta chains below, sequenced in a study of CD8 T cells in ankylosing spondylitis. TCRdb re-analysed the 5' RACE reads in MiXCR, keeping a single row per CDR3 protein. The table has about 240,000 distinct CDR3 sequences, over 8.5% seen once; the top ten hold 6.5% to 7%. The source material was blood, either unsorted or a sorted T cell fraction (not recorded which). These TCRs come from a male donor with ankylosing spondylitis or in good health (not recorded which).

CDR3: CASSVLSFGELNEQFF. The CDR3 coding sequence is TGTGCCAGCAGCGTTTTGTCCTTCGGGGAATTGAATGAGCAGTTCTTC. The chain uses TRBV9 and TRBJ2-1; D perhaps matches TRBD2 (5 bases). Germline V gives CDR1 SGDLS, CDR2 YYNGEE. V was pared by 2 bases and J by 7 bases, with 19 bases between. The CDR3 sequence is 16 residues long.

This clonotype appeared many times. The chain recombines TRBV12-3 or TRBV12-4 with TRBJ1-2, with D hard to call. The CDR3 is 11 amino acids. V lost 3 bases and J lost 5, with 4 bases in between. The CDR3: CASSFAYGYTF. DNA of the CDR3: TGTGCCAGCAGTTTTGCGTATGGCTACACCTTC.

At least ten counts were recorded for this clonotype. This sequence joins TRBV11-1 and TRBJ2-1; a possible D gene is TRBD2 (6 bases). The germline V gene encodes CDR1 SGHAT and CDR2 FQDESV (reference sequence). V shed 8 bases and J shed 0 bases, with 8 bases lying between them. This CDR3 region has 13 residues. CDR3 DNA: TGTGCCAGCGGGGGGAGCTCCTACAATGAGCAGTTCTTC. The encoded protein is CASGGSSYNEQFF. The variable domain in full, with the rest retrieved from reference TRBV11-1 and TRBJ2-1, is EAEVAQSPRYKITEKSQAVAFWCDPISGHATLYWYRQILGQGPELLVQFQDESVVDDSQLPKDRFSAERLKGVDSTLKIQPAELGDSAMYLCASGGSSYNEQFFGPGTRLTVL.

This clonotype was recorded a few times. The CDR3 nucleotides read TGTGCCAGTAGCGGACAGGGGCACTCACCCCTCCACTTT. The encoded protein is CASSGQGHSPLHF. V usage is TRBV19 and J usage is TRBJ1-6, with TRBD1 matching over 9 bases. Trimming at V came to 6 bases and at J to 10 bases, leaving 4 bases not matched to a gene. CDR3 length: 13 residues. CDR1 and CDR2 (germline): LNHDA, SQIVND (reference sequence).

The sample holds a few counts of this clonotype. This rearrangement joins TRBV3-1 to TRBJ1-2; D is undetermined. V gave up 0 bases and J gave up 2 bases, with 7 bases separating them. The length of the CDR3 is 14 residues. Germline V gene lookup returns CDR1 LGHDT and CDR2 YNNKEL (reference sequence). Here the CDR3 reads CASSQEGANYGYTF. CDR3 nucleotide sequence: TGTGCCAGCAGCCAAGAGGGCGCAAACTATGGCTACACCTTC.

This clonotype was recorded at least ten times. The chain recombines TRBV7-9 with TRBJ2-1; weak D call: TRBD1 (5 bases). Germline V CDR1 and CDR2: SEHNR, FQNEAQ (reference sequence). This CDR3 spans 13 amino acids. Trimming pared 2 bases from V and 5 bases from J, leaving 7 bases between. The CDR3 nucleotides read TGTGCCAGCAGCTTAAGGACAAACAATGAGCAGTTCTTC. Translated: CASSLRTNNEQFF.

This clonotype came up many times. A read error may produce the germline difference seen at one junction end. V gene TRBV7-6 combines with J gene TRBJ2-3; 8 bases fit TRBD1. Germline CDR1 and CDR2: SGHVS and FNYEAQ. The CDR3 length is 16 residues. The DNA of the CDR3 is TGTGCCAGCAGCTTAGCCACAGGGGGGTTGAGAGATACGCAGTACTTT. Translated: CASSLATGGLRDTQYF.

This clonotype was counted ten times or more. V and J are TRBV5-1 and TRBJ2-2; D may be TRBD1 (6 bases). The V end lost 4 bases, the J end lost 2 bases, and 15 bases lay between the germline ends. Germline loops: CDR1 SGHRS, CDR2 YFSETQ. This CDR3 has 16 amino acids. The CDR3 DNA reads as TGCGCCAGCAGCATTGGACAGACTCTTAACACCGGGGAGCTGTTTTTT. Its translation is CASSIGQTLNTGELFF.

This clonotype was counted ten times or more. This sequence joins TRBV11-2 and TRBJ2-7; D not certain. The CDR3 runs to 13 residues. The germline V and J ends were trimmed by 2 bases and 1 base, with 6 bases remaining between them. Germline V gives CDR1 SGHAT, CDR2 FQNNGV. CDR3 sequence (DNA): TGTGCCAGCAGCTTATCGACGTCCTACGAGCAGTACTTC. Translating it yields CASSLSTSYEQYF.

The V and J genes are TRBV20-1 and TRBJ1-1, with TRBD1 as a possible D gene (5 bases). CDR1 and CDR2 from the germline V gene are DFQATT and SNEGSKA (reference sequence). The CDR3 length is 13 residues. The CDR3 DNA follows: TGCAGCGCTGCGACAGTTGAGAACACTGAAGCTTTCTTT. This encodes CSAATVENTEAFF.

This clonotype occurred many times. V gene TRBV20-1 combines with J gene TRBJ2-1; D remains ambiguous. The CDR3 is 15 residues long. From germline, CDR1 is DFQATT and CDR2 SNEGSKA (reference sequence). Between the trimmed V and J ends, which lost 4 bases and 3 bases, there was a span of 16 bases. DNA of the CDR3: TGCAGTGCTACTTTTGACACGTTGAGCTACAATGAGCAGTTCTTC. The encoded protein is CSATFDTLSYNEQFF.

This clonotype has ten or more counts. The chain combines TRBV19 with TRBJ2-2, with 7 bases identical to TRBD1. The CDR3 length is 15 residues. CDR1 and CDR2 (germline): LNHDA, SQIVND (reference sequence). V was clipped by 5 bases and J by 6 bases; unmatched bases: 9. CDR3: CASSVSQTGSGELFF. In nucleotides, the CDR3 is TGTGCCAGTAGTGTCTCCCAGACAGGGTCCGGGGAGCTGTTTTTT.

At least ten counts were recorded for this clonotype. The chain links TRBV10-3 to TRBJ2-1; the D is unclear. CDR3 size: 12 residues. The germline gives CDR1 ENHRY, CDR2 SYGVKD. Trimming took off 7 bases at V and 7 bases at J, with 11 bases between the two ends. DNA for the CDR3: TGTGCCATCACAGACCTTGGGAATGAGCAGTTCTTC. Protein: CAITDLGNEQFF.

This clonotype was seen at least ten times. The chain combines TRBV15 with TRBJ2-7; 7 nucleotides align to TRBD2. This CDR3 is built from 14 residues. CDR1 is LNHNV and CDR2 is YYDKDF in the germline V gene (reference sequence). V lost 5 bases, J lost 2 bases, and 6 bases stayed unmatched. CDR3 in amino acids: CATSDSGPPYEQYF. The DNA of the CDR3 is TGTGCCACCAGCGATAGCGGGCCTCCCTACGAGCAGTACTTC.

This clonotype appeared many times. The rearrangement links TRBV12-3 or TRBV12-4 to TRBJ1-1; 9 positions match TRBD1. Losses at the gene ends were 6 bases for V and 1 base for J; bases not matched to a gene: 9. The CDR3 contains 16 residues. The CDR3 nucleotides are TGTGCCAGCAGCTCCCCCGGGACAGGGCCGAACACTGAAGCTTTCTTT. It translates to CASSSPGTGPNTEAFF.

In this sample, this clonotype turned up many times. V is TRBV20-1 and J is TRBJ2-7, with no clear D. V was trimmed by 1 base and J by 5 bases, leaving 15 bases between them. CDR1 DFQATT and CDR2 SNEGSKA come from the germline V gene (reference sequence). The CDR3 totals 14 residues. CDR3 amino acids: CSARVSARSHEQYF. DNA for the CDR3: TGCAGTGCTAGAGTATCGGCTAGGTCCCACGAGCAGTACTTC.

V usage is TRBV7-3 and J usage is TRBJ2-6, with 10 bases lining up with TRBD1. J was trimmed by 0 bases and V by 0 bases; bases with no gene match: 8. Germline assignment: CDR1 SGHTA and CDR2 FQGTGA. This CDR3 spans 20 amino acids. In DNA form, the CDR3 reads TGTGCCAGCAGCTTAACCCGTTTTGGGACAGGGGACTCTGGGGCCAACGTCCTGACTTTC. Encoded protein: CASSLTRFGTGDSGANVLTF.

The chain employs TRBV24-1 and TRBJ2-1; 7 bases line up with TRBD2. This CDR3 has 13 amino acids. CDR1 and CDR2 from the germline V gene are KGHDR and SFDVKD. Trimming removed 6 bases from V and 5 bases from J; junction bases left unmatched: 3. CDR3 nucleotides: TGTGCCACCAGTCAGGGAGGGGACAATGAGCAGTTCTTC. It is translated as CATSQGGDNEQFF.

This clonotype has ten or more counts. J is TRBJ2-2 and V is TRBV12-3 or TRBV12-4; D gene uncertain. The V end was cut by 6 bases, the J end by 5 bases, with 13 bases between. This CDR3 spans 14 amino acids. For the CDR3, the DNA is TGTGCCAGCAGCCCCCCCCCGAGAACCGGGGAGCTGTTTTTT. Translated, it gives CASSPPPRTGELFF.

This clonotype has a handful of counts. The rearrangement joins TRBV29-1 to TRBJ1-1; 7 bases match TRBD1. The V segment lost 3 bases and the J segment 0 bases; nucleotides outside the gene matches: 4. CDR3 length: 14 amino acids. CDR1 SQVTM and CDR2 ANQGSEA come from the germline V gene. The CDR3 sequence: CSVESQGVNTEAFF. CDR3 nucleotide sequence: TGCAGCGTTGAGAGTCAGGGGGTGAACACTGAAGCTTTCTTT.

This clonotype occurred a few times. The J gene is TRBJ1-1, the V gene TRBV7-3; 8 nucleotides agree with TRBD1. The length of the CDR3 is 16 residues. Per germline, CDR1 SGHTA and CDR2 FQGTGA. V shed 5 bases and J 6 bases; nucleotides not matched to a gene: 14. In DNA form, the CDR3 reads TGTGCCAGCAGCCCCACTTCTGACAGGGGTAAGGCTGAAGCTTTCTTT. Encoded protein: CASSPTSDRGKAEAFF.

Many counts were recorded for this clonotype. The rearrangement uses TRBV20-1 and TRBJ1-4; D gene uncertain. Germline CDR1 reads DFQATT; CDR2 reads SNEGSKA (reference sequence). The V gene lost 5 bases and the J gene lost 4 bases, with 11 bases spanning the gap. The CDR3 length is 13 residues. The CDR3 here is CSALSNLNEKLFF. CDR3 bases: TGCAGTGCTTTATCCAACCTTAATGAAAAACTGTTTTTT.

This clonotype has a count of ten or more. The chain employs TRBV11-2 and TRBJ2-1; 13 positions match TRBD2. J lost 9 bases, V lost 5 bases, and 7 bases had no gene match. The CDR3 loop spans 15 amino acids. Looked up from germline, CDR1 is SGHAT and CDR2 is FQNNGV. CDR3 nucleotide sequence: TGTGCCAGCAGCACCAGGACTAGCGGGGGTTTTGAGCAGTTCTTC. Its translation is CASSTRTSGGFEQFF. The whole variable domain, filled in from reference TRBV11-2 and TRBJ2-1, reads EAGVAQSPRYKIIEKRQSVAFWCNPISGHATLYWYQQILGQGPKLLIQFQNNGVVDDSQLPKDRFSAERLKGVDSTLKIQPAKLEDSAVYLCASSTRTSGGFEQFFGPGTRLTVL.

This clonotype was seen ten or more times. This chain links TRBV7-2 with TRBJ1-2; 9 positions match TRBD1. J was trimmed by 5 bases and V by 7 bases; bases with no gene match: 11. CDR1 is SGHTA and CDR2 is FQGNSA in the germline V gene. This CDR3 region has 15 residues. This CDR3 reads CASNLGWGQGYGYTF. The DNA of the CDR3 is TGTGCCAGCAACCTCGGGTGGGGACAGGGATATGGCTACACCTTC. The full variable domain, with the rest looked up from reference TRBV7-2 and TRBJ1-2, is GAGVSQSPSNKVTEKGKDVELRCDPISGHTALYWYRQSLGQGLEFLIYFQGNSAPDKSGLPSDRFSAERTGGSVSTLTIQRTQQEDSAVYLCASNLGWGQGYGYTFGSGTRLTVV.

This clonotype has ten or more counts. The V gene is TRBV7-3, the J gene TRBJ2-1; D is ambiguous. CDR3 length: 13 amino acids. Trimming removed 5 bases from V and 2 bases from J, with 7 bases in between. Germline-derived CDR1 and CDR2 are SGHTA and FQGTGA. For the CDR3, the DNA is TGTGCCAGCAGCCCCTCGACCTACAATGAGCAGTTCTTC. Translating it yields CASSPSTYNEQFF.

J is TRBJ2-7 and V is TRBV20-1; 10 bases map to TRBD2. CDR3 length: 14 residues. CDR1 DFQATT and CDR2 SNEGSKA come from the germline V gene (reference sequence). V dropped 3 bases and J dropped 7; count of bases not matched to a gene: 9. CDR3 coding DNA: TGCAGTGCTAGTCGGCTAGCGGGAGATGGGGAGCAGTACTTC. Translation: CSASRLAGDGEQYF.

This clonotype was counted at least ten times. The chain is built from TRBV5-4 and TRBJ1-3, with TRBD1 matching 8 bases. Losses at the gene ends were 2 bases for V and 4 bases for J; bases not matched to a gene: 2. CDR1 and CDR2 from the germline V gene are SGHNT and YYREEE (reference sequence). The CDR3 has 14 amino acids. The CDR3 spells CASSFGQGGNTIYF. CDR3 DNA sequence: TGTGCCAGCAGCTTCGGACAGGGAGGAAACACCATATATTTT.

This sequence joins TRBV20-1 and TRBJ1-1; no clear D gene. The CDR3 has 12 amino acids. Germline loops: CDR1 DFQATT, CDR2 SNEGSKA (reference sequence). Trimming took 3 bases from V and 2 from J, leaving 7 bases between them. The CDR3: CSASEGNTEAFF. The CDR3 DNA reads TGCAGTGCTAGTGAAGGTAACACTGAAGCTTTCTTT.

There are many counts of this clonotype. CDR3 DNA: TGCGCCAGCAGCTTCCCGTGGAGCTCCTACAATGAGCAGTTCTTC. It translates to CASSFPWSSYNEQFF. The rearrangement joins TRBV5-1 to TRBJ2-1; D gene uncertain. This CDR3 contains 15 residues. V lost 2 bases and J lost 0, with 9 bases in between. CDR1 and CDR2 from the germline V gene are SGHRS and YFSETQ. The full variable domain, with the rest looked up from reference TRBV5-1 and TRBJ2-1, is KAGVTQTPRYLIKTRGQQVTLSCSPISGHRSVSWYQQTPGQGLQFLFEYFSETQRNKGNFPGRFSGRQFSNSRSEMNVSTLELGDSALYLCASSFPWSSYNEQFFGPGTRLTVL.

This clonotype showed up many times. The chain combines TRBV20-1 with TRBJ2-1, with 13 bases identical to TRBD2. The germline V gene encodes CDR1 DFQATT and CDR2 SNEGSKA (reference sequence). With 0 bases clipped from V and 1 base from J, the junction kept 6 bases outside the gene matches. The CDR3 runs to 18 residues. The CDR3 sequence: CSARDSRTSGGSYNEQFF. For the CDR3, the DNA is TGCAGTGCTAGAGATTCCCGGACTAGCGGGGGTTCCTACAATGAGCAGTTCTTC.

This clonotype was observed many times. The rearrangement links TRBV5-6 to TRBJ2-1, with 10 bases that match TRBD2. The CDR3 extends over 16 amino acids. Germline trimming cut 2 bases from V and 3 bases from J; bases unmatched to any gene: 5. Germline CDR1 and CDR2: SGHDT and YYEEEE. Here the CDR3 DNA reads TGTGCCAGCAGCTTAGAAGGGACTAGCGACTACAATGAGCAGTTCTTC. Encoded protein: CASSLEGTSDYNEQFF.